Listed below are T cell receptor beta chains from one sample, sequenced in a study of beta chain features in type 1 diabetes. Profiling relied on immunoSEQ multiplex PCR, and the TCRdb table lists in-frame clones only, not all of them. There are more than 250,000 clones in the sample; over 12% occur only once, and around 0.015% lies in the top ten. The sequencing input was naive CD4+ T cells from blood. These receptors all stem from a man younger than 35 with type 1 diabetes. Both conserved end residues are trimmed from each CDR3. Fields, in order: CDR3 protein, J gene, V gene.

CDR3 protein: ASSARYTQY
J gene: TRBJ2-3
V gene: TRBV6-5

CDR3 protein: ASTLTGETYEQY
J gene: TRBJ2-7
V gene: TRBV5-6

CDR3 protein: ASSSTGNTEAF
J gene: TRBJ1-1
V gene: TRBV28

CDR3 protein: ASSLGRGSSSYEQY
J gene: TRBJ2-7
V gene: TRBV5-4

CDR3 protein: AISAARDKNIQY
J gene: TRBJ2-4
V gene: TRBV10-3

CDR3 protein: ASSFLAVSNQPQH
J gene: TRBJ1-5
V gene: TRBV27

CDR3 protein: AGSVGQETQY
J gene: TRBJ2-5
V gene: TRBV27

CDR3 protein: ASRKGQDNEQF
J gene: TRBJ2-1
V gene: TRBV5-4

CDR3 protein: ASSPGDRVGETQY
J gene: TRBJ2-5
V gene: TRBV7-2

CDR3 protein: ASSFRGNEQY
J gene: TRBJ2-7
V gene: TRBV11-2

CDR3 protein: AWSVGRSETQY
J gene: TRBJ2-5
V gene: TRBV30

CDR3 protein: ASRGRPYGGSNQPQH
J gene: TRBJ1-5
V gene: TRBV19

CDR3 protein: ASSLGDRSQETQY
J gene: TRBJ2-5
V gene: TRBV5-1

CDR3 protein: ASSDGRGTSYEQY
J gene: TRBJ2-7
V gene: TRBV9

CDR3 protein: ASSLQGPGVETQY
J gene: TRBJ2-5
V gene: TRBV7-2

CDR3 protein: ASSLTGPTDTQY
J gene: TRBJ2-3
V gene: TRBV5-1

CDR3 protein: ASSLVAGVEDTQY
J gene: TRBJ2-3
V gene: TRBV7-2

CDR3 protein: SVAGLSYGYT
J gene: TRBJ1-2
V gene: TRBV29-1

CDR3 protein: ASSLGTAFTDTQY
J gene: TRBJ2-3
V gene: TRBV5-1

CDR3 protein: AWSTQGAETQY
J gene: TRBJ2-5
V gene: TRBV30

CDR3 protein: ASSIAGQGTEAF
J gene: TRBJ1-1
V gene: TRBV19

CDR3 protein: ASSLEGAGYQPQH
J gene: TRBJ1-5
V gene: TRBV5-6

CDR3 protein: ASGGVEQF
J gene: TRBJ2-1
V gene: TRBV5-6

CDR3 protein: ASSKYAGAYEQY
J gene: TRBJ2-7
V gene: TRBV6-5

CDR3 protein: ASTTPGLSYEQY
J gene: TRBJ2-7
V gene: TRBV13

CDR3 protein: ASSLAVAGGPDTQY
J gene: TRBJ2-3
V gene: TRBV5-1

CDR3 protein: ASRKDRGPYEQY
J gene: TRBJ2-7
V gene: TRBV28

CDR3 protein: ASGREGSHNEQF
J gene: TRBJ2-1
V gene: TRBV5-1

CDR3 protein: ASSLSSGTGLHGYT
J gene: TRBJ1-2
V gene: TRBV7-2

CDR3 protein: ASSYSYPAMDEQY
J gene: TRBJ2-7
V gene: TRBV6-6

CDR3 protein: ASSFARSTGELF
J gene: TRBJ2-2
V gene: TRBV7-2

CDR3 protein: ASSLEYGTGDSAQY
J gene: TRBJ2-5
V gene: TRBV7-9

CDR3 protein: ACLYLSYGYT
J gene: TRBJ1-2
V gene: TRBV30

CDR3 protein: AWSKRTGIGTGELF
J gene: TRBJ2-2
V gene: TRBV30

CDR3 protein: ATSRGLAGGLYEQY
J gene: TRBJ2-7
V gene: TRBV15

CDR3 protein: ASSQKYRAGGTYEQY
J gene: TRBJ2-7
V gene: TRBV4-3

CDR3 protein: ASSSGAWSLYNEQF
J gene: TRBJ2-1
V gene: TRBV11-1

CDR3 protein: ASQTGEGQPQH
J gene: TRBJ1-5
V gene: TRBV6-5

CDR3 protein: ASSQTTSTETQY
J gene: TRBJ2-5
V gene: TRBV4-1

CDR3 protein: ASQVGLATNEQF
J gene: TRBJ2-1
V gene: TRBV2

CDR3 protein: ALDKGVGAF
J gene: TRBJ1-1
V gene: TRBV30

CDR3 protein: ATSRDGDFASSPLH
J gene: TRBJ1-6
V gene: TRBV15

CDR3 protein: ATSRLRTGEPYGYT
J gene: TRBJ1-2
V gene: TRBV15

CDR3 protein: ARLSGRGYNEQF
J gene: TRBJ2-1
V gene: TRBV21-1

CDR3 protein: ASSSNSYEQY
J gene: TRBJ2-7
V gene: TRBV7-9

CDR3 protein: ASSPPGLAANNEQF
J gene: TRBJ2-1
V gene: TRBV5-6

CDR3 protein: ASPLRDRDFPGANVLT
J gene: TRBJ2-6
V gene: TRBV7-9

CDR3 protein: ASSSTGVLSYEQY
J gene: TRBJ2-7
V gene: TRBV18

CDR3 protein: ASIRGFSYEQY
J gene: TRBJ2-7
V gene: TRBV2

CDR3 protein: ASSQDSGNQPQH
J gene: TRBJ1-5
V gene: TRBV4-1

CDR3 protein: ASRATGLAAWEQY
J gene: TRBJ2-7
V gene: TRBV19

CDR3 protein: ASSQEFTGGLYGYT
J gene: TRBJ1-2
V gene: TRBV4-1

CDR3 protein: ASSERGRGVDYGYT
J gene: TRBJ1-2
V gene: TRBV6-1

CDR3 protein: ASSFGGLAYNEQF
J gene: TRBJ2-1
V gene: TRBV5-6

CDR3 protein: ASNQGLGRQETQY
J gene: TRBJ2-5
V gene: TRBV6-1

CDR3 protein: ASSKGLQETQY
J gene: TRBJ2-5
V gene: TRBV6-5

CDR3 protein: ASSPFAEGAPNTEAF
J gene: TRBJ1-1
V gene: TRBV18

CDR3 protein: AWSVPENTEAF
J gene: TRBJ1-1
V gene: TRBV30

CDR3 protein: ASSPDWLSSYNEQF
J gene: TRBJ2-1
V gene: TRBV19